This T cell receptor beta chain was identified during a study of patients and donors after allogeneic stem cell transplantation. TCRdb analysed the RT-PCR reads with MiXCR anew, one entry per CDR3 protein. The sample lists some 880,000 distinct CDR3 sequences, roughly 18% seen once, with 5% to 6.5% in the top ten. With V trimmed by 9 bases and J by 6 bases, 9 bases remained unmatched. Germline V lookup: CDR1 SNHLY, CDR2 FYNNEI. CDR3 length: 14 amino acids. The chain recombines TRBV2 with TRBJ2-1; 9 nucleotides line up with TRBD2. This clonotype originated in a human donor who was either an allogeneic HSCT recipient or a stem cell or donor lymphocyte infusion donor (not recorded which). It is not recorded whose cells these are; they may come from a transplant donor. Specimen: blood, either unsorted or a sorted T cell fraction (not recorded which). CDR3: CASKASGNSNEQFF. DNA of the CDR3: TGTGCCAGTAAGGCTAGCGGGAATTCCAATGAGCAGTTCTTC.